This T cell receptor beta chain emerged from a study of Ad26.COV2.S vaccination and SARS-CoV-2 variants. Study at large: The donor participated in the COV1001 trial, in its Ad26.COV2.S arm. The study, taken as a whole, reports: It was reported that spike-specific CD8+ and CD4+ T cell responses were substantially broad after vaccination. Total T cell responses may have been underestimated by the TCR breadth and depth analyses. Vaccine recipients posted higher spike-specific TCR breadth than their placebo counterparts.

Treatment in this sample: about 20 received Ad26.COV2.S at low or high dose, single or two shots; several received placebo; per-sample allocation not given. The study sampled participants on day 63 after the first vaccine or placebo injection. The ends were cut back, 3 bases at V and 0 bases at J, with 13 bases in the middle. CDR1 is SGDLS, CDR2 YYNGEE, per germline. The CDR3 sequence is 16 residues long. Concerning this clone: Antigen unknown.

Measured with immunoSEQ multiplex PCR; TCRdb has only the in-frame clones, and not every one. Of some 370,000 clones listed, about 80% were seen once; the top ten hold approximately 7.8%. J is TRBJ2-1 and V is TRBV9, with D perhaps matching TRBD1 (6 bases). This sample comprised peripheral blood, obtained in a trial of Ad26.COV2.S vaccine versus placebo. This receptor was taken from a person aged 18-60 years who received the Ad26.COV2.S COVID-19 vaccine or a placebo. DNA of the CDR3: TGTGCCAGCAGCGCCAGACAGGCAAGCTCCTACAATGAGCAGTTCTTC. This encodes CASSARQASSYNEQFF. The full variable domain, in which reference TRBV9 and TRBJ2-1 provide the parts outside the CDR3, is DSGVTQTPKHLITATGQRVTLRCSPRSGDLSVYWYQQSLDQGLQFLIQYYNGEERAKGNILERFSAQQFPDLHSELNLSSLELGDSALYFCASSARQASSYNEQFFGPGTRLTVL.